Sequencing of this T cell receptor beta chain was carried out in a study of T cells in Graves' hyperthyroidism and ophthalmopathy. Amplified TCR beta CDR3 regions came from RNA transcripts. Using the HTBI primer set, a first-round RT-PCR was run on the TCR CDR3. TCRdb redid the calling of the multiplex PCR reads with MiXCR, one entry per CDR3 protein. The data show approximately 400,000 distinct CDR3 sequences, approximately 14% seen once. This CDR3 comprises 15 residues. CDR1 is SGHRS, CDR2 YFSETQ, per germline. Trimming pared 4 bases from V and 0 bases from J, leaving 14 bases between. This clonotype has ten or more counts.

The sample was blood. The rearrangement joins TRBV5-1 to TRBJ2-7; D might be TRBD2 (5 bases). This clonotype was sampled from a woman in her sixties or seventies with Graves' hyperthyroidism. The CDR3: CASSGWVGSSYEQYF. CDR3 nucleotides: TGCGCCAGCAGCGGTTGGGTAGGGAGCTCCTACGAGCAGTACTTC.